This TCR beta chain comes out of a study of regulatory T cells in long-lasting Graves disease listed by TCRdb under 2021. About the investigation overall: In the newly diagnosed Graves' disease group, patients had been taking antithyroid drugs for less than 3 months. The study was conducted in China and was registered as a clinical trial. A total of roughly 33 samples were covered by TCR sequencing, comprising approximately 13 persistent and roughly 20 newly diagnosed Graves' disease patients. Persistent Graves' disease patients were compared with newly diagnosed Graves' disease patients by peripheral blood TCR sequencing and RNA sequencing.

The germline V gene sets CDR1 to SQVTM and CDR2 to ANQGSEA. The CDR3, cysteine through phenylalanine, is 15 amino acids long. Only the CDR3 DNA stays, 45 bases, in frame from base 1. Trimming removed 3 bases from V and 2 bases from J, leaving 15 bases between the germline ends. Findings and caveats that apply to the study as a whole: The authors acknowledged the small sample size as a limitation that may reduce accuracy. Lower TCR Shannon entropy and fewer highly expanded clones were observed in persistent Graves' disease patients than in newly diagnosed patients, which suggested clonal expansion. A larger number of public clonotypes was shared among persistent patients (approximately 3,000) than among newly diagnosed patients (more than 850). Sequencing and analysis were restricted to the TCR beta chain. Only peripheral blood was studied, because thyroid tissue, the primary lesion, was inaccessible. Persistent disease showed preferential use of TRBV28, TRBJ1-2 and TRBJ2-5, whereas newly diagnosed disease favored TRBV20-1 and TRBJ2-1.

Libraries were built with multiplex PCR. This sample was sequenced with an Illumina HiSeq 4000. TCR beta libraries were built with iRepertoire HTBI primers and Arm-PCR amplification of CDR3 regions. Before sequencing, the PCR products went through gel purification. Regarding the original processing steps: Gene usage analysis of CDR3 amino acid clonotypes relied on the roughly 67 TRBV and over 13 TRBJ segments identified across samples. COPE and FqMerger were used to merge filtered high-quality paired reads into contigs. BLAST was used to align contigs to IMGT TRBV, TRBD and TRBJ reference genes, and CDR3 was defined according to IMGT. Any clonotype with a frequency above 0.1% was classified as a highly expanded clone. Repertoire diversity was measured by Shannon entropy, and V-J evenness by the Gini coefficient. A clonotype was considered public if more than one individual shared it. Clones were called with MiXCR by TCRdb after fastp trimmed the public reads at Q25, and only in-frame beta chains were retained. All rows with the same CDR3 protein become a single entry with the most common DNA and genes. The V and J calls here are based on TCRdb, not the publication. For this sample the table gives 600,000 to 650,000 distinct CDR3 sequences, of which approximately 15% were detected only once. The ten largest account for about 20% of the sample.

There are a few counts of this clonotype. Its antigen is still unknown. No much larger clone is present one base from it, and per-base qualities are unavailable. This specimen's time point label, per the study, means: newly diagnosed GD, antithyroid drugs for less than 3 months. For both TCR sequencing and RNA sequencing, RNA was extracted from PBMCs using TRIzol. The diagnosis of Graves' disease followed American Thyroid Association guidelines. Patients were recruited from an endocrinology department in Xi'an, China. Each patient gave 8.5 to 9.5 milliliters of peripheral blood, collected in an EDTA anticoagulant tube. Ficoll Paque Plus density gradient separation was used to isolate PBMCs, and no additional T cell sorting was done. RNA quality was checked with an Agilent 2100 Bioanalyzer and agarose gel, and concentration with a NanoDrop 2000. A further study also used this sample, focusing on T cells in Graves' hyperthyroidism and ophthalmopathy. As that second paper reports: Graves' hyperthyroidism was defined as stable when no progression to ophthalmopathy occurred over 18 months of follow-up. Hyperthyroidism patients were newly diagnosed, with disease duration under 2 months, and aged 18 to 65 years. The study excluded patients with uncontrolled infections, other autoimmune diseases, pregnancy or lactation. Diagnoses relied on clinical symptoms, serum thyroxine and TRAb, thyroid ultrasound and orbital computed tomography. For the first round of RT-PCR on the TCR CDR3, the HTBI primer set was used together with the Qiagen OneStep RT-PCR kit. Blood samples also contained most of the expanded thyroid clonotypes (frequency above 0.001), which suggests that blood repertoires may reflect thyroid immune responses. In cross-validation, a model built on a 13 V-J signature told ophthalmopathy apart from stable hyperthyroidism with 85% to 90% sensitivity and roughly 81% specificity, and in testing the same model reached 80%/75%. During validation, the model predicted progression to ophthalmopathy a median of roughly 7.1 months ahead of onset, with just under 71% sensitivity and 72% to 80% specificity. A discovery cohort of approximately 100 patients, roughly 45 with Graves' ophthalmopathy and more than 55 with stable Graves' hyperthyroidism, was used to find distinguishing TCR V-J signatures. Whether ophthalmopathy could be predicted prospectively was tested in an independent validation cohort made up of under 20 hyperthyroidism patients plus 17 patients who later progressed to ophthalmopathy. For training and testing, the 95 to 100 patients in the discovery cohort were randomly divided in a 7:3 ratio. Thyroid tissue and blood T-cell repertoires from roughly six Graves' hyperthyroidism patients were also compared in the study. Once sampling was done, hyperthyroidism patients were given methimazole at a starting dose of 30 mg daily, whereas ophthalmopathy patients were given high-dose intravenous methylprednisolone. The libraries were constructed in a second round of multiplex PCR and then size-selected and purified. Paired-end sequencing of the libraries was performed with 100 bp reads on an Illumina HiSeq2000. Raw data were processed with SOAPnuke, discarding reads with adapters, uncalled bases, mean Phred below 15, or no exact constant-primer or identifier match. COPE v1.2.5 was used to merge the high-quality paired reads, and each unique nucleotide sequence was defined as a clonotype. MiTCR v1.1 was used to align clonotypes to the IMGT TRBV, TRBD and TRBJ reference segments. The analysis included only V-J combinations with a frequency above 0.0001, which together covered 99.2% of the repertoires. A TCS score was defined as the ratio of F50 (clonal expansion) to E x V (chaos), with BLOSUM62-based TCRdist applied between CDR3 peptides within each V-J. Welch's t-statistics and random forest reduced around 510 V-J features to 10 to 15, which were used in a naive Bayes classifier (R e1071). No statistical method was used to set the sample size in advance, and investigators knew the group allocation. The paper describes TCR Vbeta CDR3 sequencing of some 130 peripheral blood samples, made up of 43 ophthalmopathy patients, roughly 72 hyperthyroidism patients and around 17 progressor patients.

The sample here was peripheral blood mononuclear cells (PBMCs), taken at new diagnosis, from a patient treated with antithyroid drugs. The sequence joins TRBV29-1 to TRBJ2-3; a tentative D call is TRBD2 (5 bases match). The TCR comes from a woman aged 30 to 39 with Graves disease. Donor details come from another sample of the same person, matched by shared clones. DNA sequence: TGCAGCGTTGACCTACTAGGAGGAAACACAGATACGCAGTATTTT. Translation gives CSVDLLGGNTDTQYF.